A single sample is the source of the 25 T cell receptor beta chains below, sequenced in a study of prognosis after radiotherapy for stage I lung cancer. TCR beta CDR3 was amplified from genomic DNA by two-round multiplex PCR. For every TRBV and TRBJ gene, a specific primer was used in first-round PCR. TCRdb reprocessed the multiplex PCR reads with MiXCR, giving one entry per CDR3 protein. The sample includes nearly 25,000 distinct CDR3 sequences, roughly 35% of them seen just once. The specimen comprised PBMCs, sampled before or after stereotactic body radiation therapy (not recorded which). These receptors came from a donor aged 50 or older with non-small cell lung cancer.

This clonotype was seen more than once but under ten times. This chain joins TRBV24-1 and TRBJ1-5; TRBD1 matches at 9 bases. The V gene end was trimmed by 6 bases and the J gene end by 3 bases; junction bases not matched to a gene: 5. Germline lookup yields CDR1 KGHDR and CDR2 SFDVKD. This CDR3 is built from 15 residues. CDR3 protein: CATSTGQGANQPQHF. CDR3 DNA: TGTGCCACCAGTACGGGACAGGGTGCCAATCAGCCCCAGCATTTT.

This clonotype was seen repeatedly, ten times or more. This chain joins TRBV5-6 and TRBJ2-7, with a tentative D call TRBD1 (5 bases). Germline values: CDR1 SGHDT, CDR2 YYEEEE. V was pared by 6 bases and J by 3 bases, with 31 bases between. This CDR3 is built from 19 residues. The CDR3 nucleotides read TGTGCCAGCATGCTTGGGGCATGGAGAAATACAATAAAGAGCTACGAGCAGTACTTC. It is translated as CASMLGAWRNTIKSYEQYF.

This chain uses TRBV19 with TRBJ1-2; the D is unclear. Trimming removed 3 bases at V and 4 bases at J, with 12 bases between. This CDR3 region has 14 residues. Germline loops: CDR1 LNHDA, CDR2 SQIVND (reference sequence). CDR3 protein: CASSILNGTYGYTF. The CDR3 nucleotides are TGTGCCAGTAGTATTTTAAACGGAACCTATGGCTACACCTTC.

The rearrangement links TRBV11-2 to TRBJ1-3; D call uncertain. There are 16 residues in the CDR3. V lost 5 bases, J lost 0 bases, and 14 bases lay in between. The germline CDR1 and CDR2 sequences are SGHAT and FQNNGV. Here the CDR3 DNA reads TGTGCCAGCAGCAGAGACGGACTGTCCTCTGGAAACACCATATATTTT. It yields the protein CASSRDGLSSGNTIYF.

In this sample, this clonotype turned up many times. The chain uses TRBV12-3 or TRBV12-4 and TRBJ2-3; the match to TRBD2 covers 9 bases. The CDR3 consists of 16 residues. V was clipped by 3 bases and J by 7 bases; unmatched bases: 11. CDR3 nucleotide sequence: TGTGCCAGCAGTTTTCTGGATAGCGGGAGTAGATATACGCAGTATTTT. Amino acid sequence: CASSFLDSGSRYTQYF.

The table lists this clonotype with many counts. The chain couples TRBV20-1 to TRBJ2-3; 7 nucleotides match TRBD1. Germline V gives CDR1 DFQATT, CDR2 SNEGSKA (reference sequence). The CDR3 contains 14 residues. Trimming took 7 bases from V and 4 from J; bases not matched to a gene: 11. The DNA of the CDR3 is TGCAGTGGGGGACAGTCTCCGAAGGCAGATACGCAGTATTTT. Its translation: CSGGQSPKADTQYF.

J is TRBJ1-6 and V is TRBV6-5; D is uncertain. CDR3 size: 13 residues. Trimming shortened V by 4 bases and J by 2 bases, and 3 bases separated the two germline ends. CDR1 is MNHEY, CDR2 SVGAGI, per germline. The chain's CDR3 is CASSSTYNSPLHF. The CDR3 DNA sequence: TGTGCCAGCAGTTCAACCTATAATTCACCCCTCCACTTT.

The rearrangement uses TRBV6-1 and TRBJ2-3; D gene uncertain. Germline CDR1 and CDR2: MNHNS and SASEGT. The V and J ends lost 6 bases and 3 bases respectively, with 7 bases between them. CDR3 length: 12 residues. The CDR3 bases are TGTGCCAGCAGAGGTCAGACAGATACGCAGTATTTT. It codes for CASRGQTDTQYF.

With regard to this clonotype: Only one base separates this from a far larger clonotype, so it likely reflects a read error. The chain uses TRBV6-9 and TRBJ2-7, with 8 bases lining up with TRBD2. From germline, CDR1 is MNHGY and CDR2 SVAAGI. The CDR3 consists of 15 residues. Written as DNA, the CDR3 is TGTGCCAGCAGTTACTCCGGGGGGGTCTCCTACGATCAGTACTTC. This encodes CASSYSGGVSYDQYF.

A note on this clonotype: Given a much more abundant clone one base away, this may be a read error. The chain is built from TRBV10-3 and TRBJ2-5; D is unclear. The CDR3 has 13 amino acids. Germline assignment: CDR1 ENHRY and CDR2 SYGVKD. CDR3 region: CAISESAQDTQYF. The CDR3 DNA is TGTGCCATCAGTGAAAGCGCTCAAGATACCCAGTACTTC.

The sample holds many counts of this clonotype. The CDR3 loop is CATSGPSRTYEQFF. The CDR3 DNA is TGTGCCACCAGTGGACCCAGTAGGACGTATGAGCAGTTCTTC. The chain carries TRBV24-1 and TRBJ2-1; D unclear. This CDR3 is built from 14 residues. Germline V gives CDR1 KGHDR, CDR2 SFDVKD. Trimming cost V 5 bases and J 8 bases, with 15 bases left between them.

This clonotype has ten or more counts. The chain employs TRBV6-2 or TRBV6-3 and TRBJ1-1; maybe TRBD1 (5 bases). The ends were cut back, 0 bases at V and 6 bases at J, with 14 bases in the middle. Per the germline V gene, CDR1 is MNHEY and CDR2 is SVGEGT. The CDR3 consists of 15 residues. Here the CDR3 reads CASSYSGQGSPEAFF. CDR3 coding DNA: TGTGCCAGCAGTTACTCGGGGCAGGGAAGTCCTGAAGCTTTCTTT.

This clonotype was picked up many times. The chain recombines TRBV5-8 with TRBJ2-3; D is unclear. Looked up from germline, CDR1 is SGHTS and CDR2 is YDEGEE. The CDR3 spans 15 residues. The V gene lost 3 bases and the J gene lost 0 bases, with 11 bases spanning the gap. CDR3 loop: CASSSEGKSTDTQYF. The CDR3 coding sequence is TGTGCCAGCAGCTCCGAAGGCAAGAGCACAGATACGCAGTATTTT.

In this sample, this clonotype turned up many times. The gene calls are TRBV6-1 and TRBJ2-7; 7 bases fit TRBD2. V lost 6 bases, J lost 1 base, and 15 bases stayed unmatched. From germline, CDR1 is MNHNS and CDR2 SASEGT. This CDR3 comprises 17 residues. CDR3 region: CASSGPEREGPSYEQYF. The CDR3 nucleotides read TGTGCCAGCAGCGGCCCCGAGAGGGAGGGGCCATCCTACGAGCAGTACTTC.

The chain joins TRBV19 to TRBJ2-2; 12 bases align to TRBD1. Germline V gives CDR1 LNHDA, CDR2 SQIVND (reference sequence). The CDR3 consists of 14 residues. Losses at the gene ends were 10 bases for V and 5 bases for J; bases not matched to a gene: 5. Here the CDR3 reads CATRDRGRTGELFF. CDR3 DNA sequence: TGTGCCACCCGGGACAGGGGGCGAACCGGGGAGCTGTTTTTT.

This clonotype came up many times. This sequence joins TRBV24-1 and TRBJ1-5, with 8 nucleotides matching TRBD1. CDR3 length: 15 residues. From germline, CDR1 is KGHDR and CDR2 SFDVKD. The junction had 2 bases not matched to a gene; V was cut back by 5 bases and J by 0 bases. The chain's CDR3 is CATSGGQGSNQPQHF. CDR3 nucleotide sequence: TGTGCCACCAGTGGCGGACAGGGTAGCAATCAGCCCCAGCATTTT.

The chain carries TRBV11-3 and TRBJ2-1; TRBD2 matches 8 bases. With 8 bases clipped from V and 3 bases from J, the junction kept 6 bases outside the gene matches. The CDR3 length is 14 residues. CDR1 is SGHNT and CDR2 is YENEEA in the germline V gene. Here the CDR3 DNA reads TGTGCCAGCGGCGGTAGCGGGATCTACAATGAGCAGTTCTTC. Protein: CASGGSGIYNEQFF.

The V and J genes are TRBV24-1 and TRBJ2-2, with 10 bases fitting TRBD2. CDR3 length: 15 residues. V lost 3 bases and J lost 4; bases outside the gene matches: 1. Germline CDR1 and CDR2: KGHDR and SFDVKD. CDR3 DNA sequence: TGTGCCACCAGTGATGTAGCGGGAGGCACCGGGGAGCTGTTTTTT. It specifies CATSDVAGGTGELFF.

This clonotype was recorded at least ten times. The rearrangement joins TRBV6-5 to TRBJ2-1; D ambiguous. CDR1 MNHEY and CDR2 SVGAGI come from the germline V gene. The CDR3 sequence is 15 residues long. Between the trimmed V and J ends, which lost 0 bases and 0 bases, there was a span of 6 bases. The CDR3 bases are TGTGCCAGCAGTTACTCGGCAAGCTCCTACAATGAGCAGTTCTTC. This translates into CASSYSASSYNEQFF.

The chain carries TRBV5-1 and TRBJ1-2; 7 bases are a match to TRBD1. With 4 bases clipped from V and 0 bases from J, the junction kept 9 bases outside the gene matches. Germline V gene lookup returns CDR1 SGHRS and CDR2 YFSETQ. The CDR3 has 16 amino acids. In DNA form, the CDR3 reads TGCGCCAGCAGCCCGAATACCGGGACAGCTAACTATGGCTACACCTTC. Translating it yields CASSPNTGTANYGYTF.

This clonotype was picked up many times. V and J are TRBV5-1 and TRBJ2-1; 8 bases match TRBD1. Germline trimming cut 4 bases from V and 4 bases from J; bases unmatched to any gene: 10. Germline V lookup: CDR1 SGHRS, CDR2 YFSETQ. This CDR3 has 16 residues. This CDR3 is CASSQGAGQQYNEQFF. CDR3 bases: TGCGCCAGCAGCCAGGGGGCCGGACAGCAATACAATGAGCAGTTCTTC.

In its sample, this clonotype was seen once. The CDR3 loop is CASSAMGGVADTQYF. The DNA of the CDR3 is TGTGCCAGTAGTGCCATGGGGGGGGTCGCAGATACGCAGTATTTT. The chain is built from TRBV19 and TRBJ2-3, with 7 nucleotides matching TRBD2. The germline V gene encodes CDR1 LNHDA and CDR2 SQIVND (reference sequence). V gave up 5 bases and J gave up 4 bases; unmatched junction bases: 9. The CDR3 length is 15 residues.

The rearrangement links TRBV7-2 to TRBJ2-1; D is unresolved. The germline CDR1 and CDR2 sequences are SGHTA and FQGNSA. The CDR3 is made up of 12 amino acids. Trimming cost V 6 bases and J 10 bases, with 13 bases left between them. The CDR3 region is CASRLSLAEQFF. Written as DNA, the CDR3 is TGTGCCAGCAGGCTATCGTTGGCGGAGCAGTTCTTC.

This clonotype was seen a few times. V usage is TRBV18 and J usage is TRBJ1-2; no clear D. The germline V and J ends were trimmed by 6 bases and 5 bases, with 10 bases remaining between them. The CDR3 runs 12 residues. The germline CDR1 and CDR2 sequences are KGHSH and LQKENI. CDR3 sequence (DNA): TGTGCCAGCTCTATGGACGGGTATGGCTACACCTTC. Translating it yields CASSMDGYGYTF.

About this clonotype: One junction end does not reproduce the germline sequence, and a read error may be involved. The chain links TRBV20-1 to TRBJ2-1, with a weak D call TRBD1 (6 bases). From germline, CDR1 is DFQATT and CDR2 SNEGSKA (reference sequence). The CDR3 totals 14 residues. The CDR3 protein is CSANLQGGYNDQFF. CDR3 in DNA: TGCAGTGCTAATCTACAGGGTGGTTACAATGATCAGTTCTTC.